Each of the 26 T cell receptor beta chains below was sequenced from the same sample in a study of T cell responses to AZD1222 COVID-19 vaccine. Using immunoSEQ multiplex PCR, the repertoire was profiled, and TCRdb retains in-frame clones only, with some absent. The repertoire holds around 110,000 clones, with just over 85% as singletons. Specimen: peripheral blood, collected on day 0 of AZD1222 vaccination. The source of these receptors is an adult in good health.

This clone has more than one count but fewer than ten. The gene calls are TRBV6-5 and TRBJ1-6; no firm D call. Germline V gene sequence: CDR1 MNHEY, CDR2 SVGAGI. The CDR3 consists of 14 residues. V dropped 7 bases and J dropped 5 bases, with 12 bases sitting between them. CDR3 bases: TGTGCCAGCATACGGTGGAACGATAATTCACCCCTCCACTTT. Encoded protein: CASIRWNDNSPLHF.

The chain carries TRBV6-8 and TRBJ2-3; tentatively, D is TRBD2 (6 bases). CDR3 length: 16 amino acids. The germline V gene encodes CDR1 MNHGY and CDR2 SAAAGT. The V gene lost 4 bases and the J gene lost 6 bases, with 20 bases spanning the gap. CDR3 sequence reads: CASSSRPGYRGDTQYF. CDR3 DNA: TGTGCCAGCAGTTCGAGGCCCGGGTACCGGGGGGATACGCAGTATTTT.

V usage is TRBV4-1 and J usage is TRBJ1-5; no clear D gene. Germline V lookup: CDR1 MGHRA, CDR2 YSYEKL. The V end lost 0 bases, the J end lost 3 bases, and 9 bases lay between the germline ends. The CDR3 is 15 amino acids. CDR3 DNA sequence: TGCGCCAGCAGCCAAGAGCGACTGATCAATCAGCCCCAGCATTTT. This translates into CASSQERLINQPQHF.

This clone was recorded only once. The rearrangement links TRBV30 to TRBJ1-1; D call uncertain. There are 13 residues in the CDR3. Germline CDR1 GTSNPN, CDR2 SVGIG (reference sequence). Trimming removed 2 bases at V and 2 bases at J, with 9 bases between. CDR3 sequence reads: CAWSLTRNTEAFF. CDR3 coding DNA: TGTGCCTGGAGTCTTACACGAAACACTGAAGCTTTCTTT.

The V and J genes are TRBV5-6 and TRBJ2-1; 9 nucleotides match TRBD2. The CDR3 covers 16 residues. CDR1 is SGHDT and CDR2 is YYEEEE in the germline V gene. J was trimmed by 4 bases and V by 4 bases; bases with no gene match: 9. CDR3 region: CASSPLGSGGYNEQFF. CDR3 nucleotide sequence: TGTGCCAGCAGCCCCCTGGGTAGCGGGGGTTACAATGAGCAGTTCTTC.

This clone was seen once. The V gene is TRBV24-1, the J gene TRBJ1-2; 7 positions match TRBD1. Germline assignment: CDR1 KGHDR and CDR2 SFDVKD. The junction had 18 bases not matched to a gene; V was cut back by 8 bases and J by 10 bases. This CDR3 has 15 amino acids. DNA of the CDR3: TGTGCCACCATTATGAACGGGATGTGGCAGGGGGTCTACACCTTC. It encodes CATIMNGMWQGVYTF.

The chain combines TRBV18 with TRBJ1-1; no clear D gene. The length of the CDR3 is 13 residues. Germline CDR1 reads KGHSH; CDR2 reads LQKENI. Trimming removed 11 bases from V and 1 base from J, with 14 bases in between. In DNA form, the CDR3 reads TGTGCCTCTGCAGGACCTACGAACACTGAAGCTTTCTTT. Its translation is CASAGPTNTEAFF.

This chain uses TRBV2 with TRBJ1-4; D remains ambiguous. CDR3 length equals 13 residues. In germline, CDR1 is SNHLY, CDR2 FYNNEI. The V and J ends lost 6 bases and 7 bases respectively, with 12 bases between them. CDR3 DNA: TGTGCCAGCAGGCCCTATGGGAGTGAAAAACTGTTTTTT. Its protein is CASRPYGSEKLFF. The complete variable domain, with remaining parts taken from reference TRBV2 and TRBJ1-4, reads EPEVTQTPSHQVTQMGQEVILRCVPISNHLYFYWYRQILGQKVEFLVSFYNNEISEKSEIFDDQFSVERPDGSNFTLKIRSTKLEDSAMYFCASRPYGSEKLFFGSGTQLSVL.

This chain links TRBV27 with TRBJ2-3, with D perhaps TRBD2 (7 bases). The V end lost 3 bases, the J end lost 2 bases, and 18 bases lay between the germline ends. CDR3 length equals 17 residues. The germline V gene encodes CDR1 MNHEY and CDR2 SMNVEV (reference sequence). CDR3 DNA sequence: TGTGCCAGCAGTTTCCTTTTAGGGGGGGCCTCCACAGATACGCAGTATTTT. Translation: CASSFLLGGASTDTQYF.

This clone came up once. The chain recombines TRBV7-9 with TRBJ1-4, with a possible D match to TRBD1 (5 bases). Per the germline V gene, CDR1 is SEHNR and CDR2 is FQNEAQ (reference sequence). Between the trimmed V and J ends, which lost 0 bases and 7 bases, there was a span of 9 bases. The CDR3 runs to 14 residues. Here the CDR3 reads CASSLAGAGEKLFF. CDR3 bases: TGTGCCAGCAGCTTAGCCGGGGCAGGTGAAAAACTGTTTTTT. Looking up the rest from reference TRBV7-9 and TRBJ1-4 gives the full variable domain: DTGVSQNPRHKITKRGQNVTFRCDPISEHNRLYWYRQTLGQGPEFLTYFQNEAQLEKSRLLSDRFSAERPKGSFSTLEIQRTEQGDSAMYLCASSLAGAGEKLFFGSGTQLSVL.

The chain is built from TRBV5-4 and TRBJ2-4; no clear D. The CDR3 is 14 amino acids. Germline V gene lookup returns CDR1 SGHNT and CDR2 YYREEE (reference sequence). V lost 1 base to trimming and J lost 5 bases, with 10 bases between them. Here the CDR3 reads CASSLRLGENIQYF. The CDR3 nucleotides are TGTGCCAGCAGCTTGCGTCTAGGCGAAAACATTCAGTACTTC. The whole variable domain, remainder taken from reference TRBV5-4 and TRBJ2-4, is ETGVTQSPTHLIKTRGQQVTLRCSSQSGHNTVSWYQQALGQGPQFIFQYYREEENGRGNFPPRFSGLQFPNYSSELNVNALELDDSALYLCASSLRLGENIQYFGAGTRLSVL.

The V and J genes are TRBV10-1 and TRBJ1-3; no clear D. V was trimmed by 4 bases and J by 0 bases, leaving 13 bases between them. CDR3 length: 16 amino acids. Germline V gene lookup returns CDR1 WNHNN and CDR2 SYGVQD (reference sequence). The CDR3 DNA sequence: TGCGCCAGCAGTGGCGCCGCGCGTAGCTCTGGAAACACCATATATTTT. This codes for CASSGAARSSGNTIYF.

The chain joins TRBV10-3 to TRBJ1-5; D remains ambiguous. Trimming shortened V by 2 bases and J by 0 bases, and 8 bases separated the two germline ends. The CDR3 length is 15 residues. Germline CDR1 and CDR2: ENHRY and SYGVKD. Here the CDR3 DNA reads TGTGCCATCAGTGAGGGGAGGAATAGCAATCAGCCCCAGCATTTT. It codes for CAISEGRNSNQPQHF.

This chain uses TRBV28 with TRBJ1-5; 7 bases match TRBD1. The trim removed 5 bases at V and 3 bases at J, leaving 4 bases unmatched. Germline V lookup: CDR1 MDHEN, CDR2 SYDVKM. The CDR3 has 14 amino acids. The CDR3 reads CASSAGGFNQPQHF. The CDR3 DNA follows: TGTGCCAGCAGTGCAGGGGGATTCAATCAGCCCCAGCATTTT. Full variable domain (remainder filled in from reference TRBV28 and TRBJ1-5): DVKVTQSSRYLVKRTGEKVFLECVQDMDHENMFWYRQDPGLGLRLIYFSYDVKMKEKGDIPEGYSVSREKKERFSLILESASTNQTSMYLCASSAGGFNQPQHFGDGTRLSIL.

CDR3 DNA sequence: TGTGCCAGTAGTATAGCGGGGAGACCTTTACAAGAGACCCAGTACTTC. It encodes CASSIAGRPLQETQYF. The V and J genes are TRBV19 and TRBJ2-5; the D gene is possibly TRBD2 (5 bases). This CDR3 has 16 amino acids. Germline CDR1 is LNHDA and CDR2 is SQIVND (reference sequence). Trimming removed 1 base from V and 2 bases from J, with 14 bases in between.

V is TRBV7-2 and J is TRBJ1-6; 9 bases line up with TRBD1. Germline values: CDR1 SGHTA, CDR2 FQGNSA. With 0 bases clipped from V and 2 bases from J, the junction kept 11 bases outside the gene matches. The CDR3 covers 20 residues. The CDR3 DNA is TGTGCCAGCAGCTTAGCGACCGGGACAGGGTGGCCACCCTATAATTCACCCCTCCACTTT. Translation: CASSLATGTGWPPYNSPLHF.

The V gene is TRBV3-1 (or the pseudogene TRBV3-2), the J gene TRBJ1-4; possibly TRBD1 for D (6 bases). From germline, CDR1 is LGHDT and CDR2 YNNKEL (reference sequence). The CDR3 covers 16 residues. The V gene lost 0 bases and the J gene lost 6 bases, with 14 bases spanning the gap. This CDR3 reads CASSQDRGQIDEKLFF. The CDR3 coding sequence is TGTGCCAGCAGCCAAGATCGAGGACAGATCGATGAAAAACTGTTTTTT.

The chain combines TRBV7-3 with TRBJ2-3; 8 nucleotides align to TRBD1. CDR3 size: 15 residues. V lost 0 bases to trimming and J lost 4 bases; unmatched junction nucleotides: 3. Germline V CDR1 and CDR2: SGHTA, FQGTGA. Here the CDR3 reads CASSLTGQEADTQYF. CDR3 bases: TGTGCCAGCAGCTTAACGGGACAGGAGGCAGATACGCAGTATTTT.

V and J are TRBV9 and TRBJ1-5; TRBD1 agrees at 9 bases. With V trimmed by 4 bases and J by 4 bases, 6 bases remained unmatched. Per germline, CDR1 SGDLS and CDR2 YYNGEE. The CDR3 is made up of 15 amino acids. The CDR3 spells CASSFGTGLNQPQHF. The DNA of the CDR3 is TGTGCCAGCAGCTTCGGGACAGGGCTTAATCAGCCCCAGCATTTT.

The chain links TRBV6-1 to TRBJ2-3; 8 positions agree with TRBD2. Looked up from germline, CDR1 is MNHNS and CDR2 is SASEGT. This CDR3 has 16 amino acids. The trim removed 4 bases at V and 3 bases at J, leaving 9 bases unmatched. Here the CDR3 DNA reads TGTGCCAGCAGTGCCACGAGCGGGGGAACGACAGATACGCAGTATTTT. It translates to CASSATSGGTTDTQYF.

The rearrangement links TRBV5-4 to TRBJ1-5; perhaps TRBD1 as D (5 bases). Germline CDR1 SGHNT, CDR2 YYREEE (reference sequence). The V and J ends lost 0 bases and 5 bases respectively, with 9 bases between them. This CDR3 contains 14 residues. DNA of the CDR3: TGTGCCAGCAGCTTGGCAGGGAACGATCAGCCCCAGCATTTT. Its protein is CASSLAGNDQPQHF. Looking up the rest from reference TRBV5-4 and TRBJ1-5 gives the full variable domain: ETGVTQSPTHLIKTRGQQVTLRCSSQSGHNTVSWYQQALGQGPQFIFQYYREEENGRGNFPPRFSGLQFPNYSSELNVNALELDDSALYLCASSLAGNDQPQHFGDGTRLSIL.

This rearrangement joins TRBV11-2 to TRBJ2-1; the D call may be TRBD1 or TRBD2 (5 bases each). Trimming removed 8 bases from V and 9 bases from J, with 23 bases in between. The CDR3 contains 15 residues. From germline, CDR1 is SGHAT and CDR2 FQNNGV. The chain's CDR3 is CASAPGPLTASEQFF. The CDR3 DNA reads TGTGCCAGCGCCCCGGGGCCCTTGACCGCCAGTGAGCAGTTCTTC.

This sequence joins TRBV6-5 and TRBJ1-1; possibly TRBD1 for D (5 bases). V shed 6 bases and J shed 3 bases, with 14 bases lying between them. CDR1 is MNHEY and CDR2 is SVGAGI in the germline V gene. The CDR3 totals 14 residues. The CDR3 here is CASSQGAGDTEAFF. The CDR3 bases are TGTGCCAGCAGCCAAGGGGCCGGGGACACTGAAGCTTTCTTT.

The chain is built from TRBV5-1 and TRBJ2-3; possibly TRBD1 for D (6 bases). CDR1 is SGHRS, CDR2 YFSETQ, per germline. V was trimmed by 1 base and J by 3 bases, leaving 9 bases between them. CDR3 length: 14 amino acids. CDR3 amino acids: CASSLQGKTDTQYF. The DNA of the CDR3 is TGCGCCAGCAGCTTGCAGGGGAAAACAGATACGCAGTATTTT.

The rearrangement joins TRBV5-4 to TRBJ2-7, with D perhaps matching TRBD1 (7 bases). CDR1 is SGHNT and CDR2 is YYREEE in the germline V gene (reference sequence). V was pared by 1 base and J by 4 bases, with 15 bases between. The CDR3 runs 15 residues. In DNA, the CDR3 is TGTGCCAGCAGCTTGTCGCTACAGGGGAGGTACGAGCAGTACTTC. It translates to CASSLSLQGRYEQYF.

Remarks on this clone: Other DNA sequences in the sample encode the same CDR3. This chain connects TRBV6-5 to TRBJ1-2; 11 nucleotides line up with TRBD1. Germline-derived CDR1 and CDR2 are MNHEY and SVGAGI. V trimming: 0 bases; J trimming: 4 bases; junction bases outside the gene matches: 4. The length of the CDR3 is 16 residues. CDR3 sequence (DNA): TGTGCCAGCAGTTACTCGAGGACAGGGGGCGGCTATGGCTACACCTTC. This gives the protein CASSYSRTGGGYGYTF.